Sequencing of this TCR beta chain was carried out in a study of control samples from healthy donors and cancer patients. In this sample, this clone turned up a few times. Clones were read by immunoSEQ multiplex PCR, and TCRdb kept only the in-frame ones, dropping some. The sample includes 90,000 to 100,000 clones, about nine tenths of them seen just once. Between the trimmed V and J ends, which lost 0 bases and 1 base, there was a span of 6 bases. This CDR3 has 14 amino acids. Germline loops: CDR1 SGDLS, CDR2 YYNGEE. The chain combines TRBV9 with TRBJ2-3; D is uncertain. Source material: blood. The sequence was obtained from a woman between 18 and 30 years old in good health. CDR3 region: CASSVASGTDTQYF. In DNA form, the CDR3 reads TGTGCCAGCAGCGTAGCCAGCGGCACAGATACGCAGTATTTT.